Below, one TCR beta chain is given with its context. An end of the junction differs from the germline gene, which may be a read error. The record originates from a study of control samples from healthy donors and cancer patients. Sequenced by immunoSEQ multiplex PCR; TCRdb stores in-frame clones only, minus some. The sample includes over 100,000 clones, around nine tenths of them seen just once. Germline V lookup: CDR1 LGHDT, CDR2 YNNKEL (reference sequence). This CDR3 comprises 11 residues. The sequencing sample was made of blood. The clonotype was recovered from a man aged 50-59 years in good health. The chain is built from TRBV3-1 (or the pseudogene TRBV3-2) and TRBJ2-7, with D tentatively TRBD1 (6 bases). This chain's CDR3 is CASSQGNRAHF. CDR3 nucleotide sequence: TGTGCCAGCAGCCAGGGAAACAGGGCGCACTTC.